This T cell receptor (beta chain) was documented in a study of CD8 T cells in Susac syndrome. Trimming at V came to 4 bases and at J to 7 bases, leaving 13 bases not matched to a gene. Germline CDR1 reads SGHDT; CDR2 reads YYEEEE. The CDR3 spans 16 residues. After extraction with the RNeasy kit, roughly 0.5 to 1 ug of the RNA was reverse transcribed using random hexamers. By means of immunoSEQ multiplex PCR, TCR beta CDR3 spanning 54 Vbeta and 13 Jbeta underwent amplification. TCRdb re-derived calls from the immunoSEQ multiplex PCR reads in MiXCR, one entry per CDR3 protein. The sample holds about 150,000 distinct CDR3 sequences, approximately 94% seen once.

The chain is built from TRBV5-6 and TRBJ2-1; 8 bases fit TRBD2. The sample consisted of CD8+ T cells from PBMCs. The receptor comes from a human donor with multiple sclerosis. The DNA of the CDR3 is TGTGCCAGCAGCCAGTCTCGGGGGGGTATCAAGAATGAGCAGTTCTTC. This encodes CASSQSRGGIKNEQFF.